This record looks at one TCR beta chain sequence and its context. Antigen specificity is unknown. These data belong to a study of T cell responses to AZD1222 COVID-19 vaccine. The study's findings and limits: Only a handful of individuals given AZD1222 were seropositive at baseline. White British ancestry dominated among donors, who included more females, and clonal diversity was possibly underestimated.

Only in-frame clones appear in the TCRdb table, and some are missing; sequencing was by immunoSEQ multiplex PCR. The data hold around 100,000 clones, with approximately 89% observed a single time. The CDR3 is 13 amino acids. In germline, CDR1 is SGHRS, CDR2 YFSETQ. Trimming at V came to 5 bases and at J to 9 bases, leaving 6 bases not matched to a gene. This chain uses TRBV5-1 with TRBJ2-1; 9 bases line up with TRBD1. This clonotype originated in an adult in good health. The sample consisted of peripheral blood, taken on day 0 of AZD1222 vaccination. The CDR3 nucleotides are TGCGCCAGCAGGATGGGACAGGGCTTTGAGCAGTTCTTC. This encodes CASRMGQGFEQFF.